Listed here are 21 T cell receptor beta chains from one sample, sequenced in a study of technical replicates of blood from several donors. This table comes from immunoSEQ multiplex PCR, and its TCRdb copy is limited to in-frame clones, with some not included. The repertoire has tens of thousands of clones, 90% to 95% of them found once; the top ten carry about 0.27%. The sequenced sample consisted of T cells isolated from PBMCs. The receptors come from a human donor in good health.

The rearrangement uses TRBV7-9 and TRBJ1-1; TRBD1 might be the D (5 bases). V lost 3 bases to trimming and J lost 2 bases, with 16 bases between them. CDR3 size: 16 residues. Germline V gene data show CDR1 as SEHNR and CDR2 as FQNEAQ (reference sequence). The CDR3 here is CASSFPIGGYNTEAFF. CDR3 nucleotides: TGTGCCAGCAGCTTCCCCATTGGGGGGTACAACACTGAAGCTTTCTTT.

CDR3 in amino acids: CASRRGDYGYNEQFF. The CDR3 DNA follows: TGTGCCAGCAGAAGAGGGGACTACGGCTACAATGAGCAGTTCTTC. The chain has TRBV6-5 and TRBJ2-1, with 7 nucleotides matching TRBD2. The CDR3 is made up of 15 amino acids. The ends lost 6 bases at V and 3 bases at J; junction bases unmatched: 8. In germline, CDR1 is MNHEY, CDR2 SVGAGI.

The chain couples TRBV4-1 to TRBJ2-2; TRBD1 matches 8 bases. The CDR3 spans 15 residues. Germline CDR1 reads MGHRA; CDR2 reads YSYEKL. The junction had 6 bases not matched to a gene; V was cut back by 4 bases and J by 5 bases. The CDR3 is CASSLRQGPTGELFF. In DNA form, the CDR3 reads TGCGCCAGCAGCCTTAGACAGGGGCCGACCGGGGAGCTGTTTTTT.

The chain employs TRBV5-5 and TRBJ2-7; TRBD2 is a possible D gene (5 bases). The CDR3 is 14 residues long. V was trimmed by 0 bases and J by 1 base, leaving 8 bases between them. From germline, CDR1 is SGHKS and CDR2 YYEKEE (reference sequence). CDR3 sequence (DNA): TGTGCCAGCAGCTTGGTCTCGGGATCCTACGAGCAGTACTTC. Residues: CASSLVSGSYEQYF.

The gene calls are TRBV6-5 and TRBJ1-2; D is ambiguous. This CDR3 is 14 amino acids long. Trimming took off 5 bases at V and 4 bases at J, with 14 bases between the two ends. Germline-derived CDR1 and CDR2 are MNHEY and SVGAGI. CDR3 protein: CASSTGIGFYGYTF. Here the CDR3 DNA reads TGTGCCAGCAGTACCGGGATTGGGTTCTATGGCTACACCTTC.

V gene TRBV6-1 combines with J gene TRBJ2-7; TRBD1 is a possible D gene (5 bases). The germline V and J ends were trimmed by 4 bases and 0 bases, with 10 bases remaining between them. The germline gives CDR1 MNHNS, CDR2 SASEGT. The length of the CDR3 is 14 residues. The CDR3 sequence is CASSGSGSSYEQYF. For the CDR3, the DNA is TGTGCCAGCAGTGGTTCAGGGTCCTCCTACGAGCAGTACTTC.

The chain couples TRBV5-1 to TRBJ1-2; the D gene is possibly TRBD1 (6 bases). The CDR3 runs to 16 residues. Trimming shortened V by 0 bases and J by 5 bases, and 17 bases separated the two germline ends. Per the germline V gene, CDR1 is SGHRS and CDR2 is YFSETQ. Here the CDR3 reads CASSLETSLGGYGYTF. The CDR3 region has the DNA TGCGCCAGCAGCTTGGAAACGTCCCTAGGGGGTTATGGCTACACCTTC.

CDR3 bases: TGTGCCAGCAGCCTTGATTTCACAGGGGACAATTCACCCCTCCACTTT. Residues: CASSLDFTGDNSPLHF. The rearrangement links TRBV11-3 to TRBJ1-6, with 7 bases aligning to TRBD1. J lost 7 bases, V lost 5 bases, and 11 bases had no gene match. The CDR3 has 16 residues. Germline CDR1 reads SGHNT; CDR2 reads YENEEA.

This chain uses TRBV5-1 with TRBJ2-1; 7 positions agree with TRBD2. The ends lost 4 bases at V and 1 base at J; junction bases unmatched: 8. The CDR3 is 16 residues long. Germline CDR1 reads SGHRS; CDR2 reads YFSETQ. Written as DNA, the CDR3 is TGCGCCAGCAGCCAAAACTGGGGGGGGTCCTACAATGAGCAGTTCTTC. Protein product: CASSQNWGGSYNEQFF.

The V gene is TRBV14, the J gene TRBJ2-1; TRBD2 agrees at 8 bases. V lost 6 bases and J lost 6; bases outside the gene matches: 4. Germline-derived CDR1 and CDR2 are SGHDN and FVKESK. The CDR3 length is 13 residues. The CDR3 coding sequence is TGTGCCAGCAGGGAAGGGACTAGCAATGAGCAGTTCTTC. Protein product: CASREGTSNEQFF.

The V gene is TRBV2, the J gene TRBJ2-7; perhaps TRBD2 as D (6 bases). The ends were cut back, 2 bases at V and 5 bases at J, with 10 bases in the middle. This CDR3 spans 13 amino acids. Looked up from germline, CDR1 is SNHLY and CDR2 is FYNNEI. The CDR3 spells CASSEIGEDEQYF. For the CDR3, the DNA is TGTGCCAGCAGTGAAATAGGGGAGGACGAGCAGTACTTC.

The chain uses TRBV4-1 and TRBJ2-1; D is undetermined. The germline gives CDR1 MGHRA, CDR2 YSYEKL. The CDR3 extends over 13 amino acids. V dropped 0 bases and J dropped 9 bases, with 9 bases sitting between them. The CDR3 is CASSQEGSSEQFF. The CDR3 bases are TGCGCCAGCAGCCAAGAGGGTAGCTCTGAGCAGTTCTTC.

In DNA, the CDR3 is TGTGCCTGGACGGGACAGGATATTGTGGATGGCTACACCTTC. This translates into CAWTGQDIVDGYTF. The chain links TRBV30 to TRBJ1-2, with 8 bases aligning to TRBD1. CDR1 GTSNPN and CDR2 SVGIG come from the germline V gene (reference sequence). After removal of 4 bases from V and 6 bases from J, the junction contained 10 bases not matched to a gene. The CDR3 is made up of 14 amino acids.

J is TRBJ1-5 and V is TRBV9, with D perhaps matching TRBD1 (6 bases). Per the germline V gene, CDR1 is SGDLS and CDR2 is YYNGEE. The CDR3 extends over 15 amino acids. V lost 4 bases and J 0 bases, leaving 11 bases between the germline ends. This CDR3 is CASSTRGTSNQPQHF. CDR3 DNA: TGTGCCAGCAGCACCAGGGGTACTAGCAATCAGCCCCAGCATTTT.

V gene TRBV6-5 combines with J gene TRBJ2-3; tentatively, D is TRBD1 (6 bases). There are 14 residues in the CDR3. Trimming stripped 8 bases from V and 3 bases from J, with 15 bases between. Germline V gene sequence: CDR1 MNHEY, CDR2 SVGAGI. The CDR3 coding sequence is TGTGCCAGCGGGGTTGGGCAGGGGACAGATACGCAGTATTTT. Encoded protein: CASGVGQGTDTQYF.

The chain couples TRBV6-6 to TRBJ1-4; D might be TRBD1 (5 bases). Germline V gene sequence: CDR1 MNHNY, CDR2 SVGAGI (reference sequence). CDR3 length: 14 amino acids. V lost 0 bases to trimming and J lost 7 bases, with 9 bases between them. The CDR3, as DNA: TGTGCCAGCAGTTACTCGGGACTCGGTGAAAAACTGTTTTTT. Its translation: CASSYSGLGEKLFF.

The chain employs TRBV6-5 and TRBJ1-6; weak D call: TRBD1 (6 bases). V was shortened by 2 bases and J by 8 bases, with 13 bases between the two germline ends. Germline assignment: CDR1 MNHEY and CDR2 SVGAGI. The CDR3 loop spans 15 amino acids. DNA for the CDR3: TGTGCCAGCAGTTACGAGGACAGCTCAGATTCACCCCTCCACTTT. Translation: CASSYEDSSDSPLHF.

The chain combines TRBV6-6 with TRBJ1-1; D not certain. From germline, CDR1 is MNHNY and CDR2 SVGAGI (reference sequence). The CDR3 sequence is 14 residues long. V gave up 6 bases and J gave up 1 base, with 12 bases separating them. DNA for the CDR3: TGTGCCAGCAGCCGGGTCCAAGCGAACACTGAAGCTTTCTTT. Amino acids: CASSRVQANTEAFF.

The rearrangement uses TRBV14 and TRBJ2-2; TRBD2 matches 7 bases. This CDR3 region has 16 residues. Losses at the gene ends were 1 base for V and 5 bases for J; bases not matched to a gene: 7. Germline values: CDR1 SGHDN, CDR2 FVKESK. The CDR3 region has the DNA TGTGCCAGCAGCCAAGTGGTCGGGGGGAGGACCGGGGAGCTGTTTTTT. Protein: CASSQVVGGRTGELFF.

The rearrangement links TRBV6-5 to TRBJ2-7; 8 positions agree with TRBD1. In germline, CDR1 is MNHEY, CDR2 SVGAGI. V lost 2 bases, J lost 3 bases, and 6 bases stayed unmatched. The CDR3 is 15 residues long. The CDR3 spells CASSYGGQAFYEQYF. The CDR3 DNA is TGTGCCAGCAGTTACGGGGGACAGGCTTTCTACGAGCAGTACTTC.

The chain joins TRBV30 to TRBJ1-2; D might be TRBD1 (6 bases). Germline CDR1 and CDR2: GTSNPN and SVGIG (reference sequence). Trimming removed 4 bases at V and 3 bases at J, with 12 bases between. The CDR3 loop spans 13 amino acids. The CDR3: CAWTEGGDYGYTF. The CDR3 nucleotides read TGTGCCTGGACAGAGGGGGGGGACTATGGCTACACCTTC. Filled out from reference TRBV30 and TRBJ1-2, the complete variable domain reads SQTIHQWPATLVQPVGSPLSLECTVEGTSNPNLYWYRQAAGRGLQLLFYSVGIGQISSEVPQNLSASRPQDRQFILSSKKLLLSDSGFYLCAWTEGGDYGYTFGSGTRLTVV.